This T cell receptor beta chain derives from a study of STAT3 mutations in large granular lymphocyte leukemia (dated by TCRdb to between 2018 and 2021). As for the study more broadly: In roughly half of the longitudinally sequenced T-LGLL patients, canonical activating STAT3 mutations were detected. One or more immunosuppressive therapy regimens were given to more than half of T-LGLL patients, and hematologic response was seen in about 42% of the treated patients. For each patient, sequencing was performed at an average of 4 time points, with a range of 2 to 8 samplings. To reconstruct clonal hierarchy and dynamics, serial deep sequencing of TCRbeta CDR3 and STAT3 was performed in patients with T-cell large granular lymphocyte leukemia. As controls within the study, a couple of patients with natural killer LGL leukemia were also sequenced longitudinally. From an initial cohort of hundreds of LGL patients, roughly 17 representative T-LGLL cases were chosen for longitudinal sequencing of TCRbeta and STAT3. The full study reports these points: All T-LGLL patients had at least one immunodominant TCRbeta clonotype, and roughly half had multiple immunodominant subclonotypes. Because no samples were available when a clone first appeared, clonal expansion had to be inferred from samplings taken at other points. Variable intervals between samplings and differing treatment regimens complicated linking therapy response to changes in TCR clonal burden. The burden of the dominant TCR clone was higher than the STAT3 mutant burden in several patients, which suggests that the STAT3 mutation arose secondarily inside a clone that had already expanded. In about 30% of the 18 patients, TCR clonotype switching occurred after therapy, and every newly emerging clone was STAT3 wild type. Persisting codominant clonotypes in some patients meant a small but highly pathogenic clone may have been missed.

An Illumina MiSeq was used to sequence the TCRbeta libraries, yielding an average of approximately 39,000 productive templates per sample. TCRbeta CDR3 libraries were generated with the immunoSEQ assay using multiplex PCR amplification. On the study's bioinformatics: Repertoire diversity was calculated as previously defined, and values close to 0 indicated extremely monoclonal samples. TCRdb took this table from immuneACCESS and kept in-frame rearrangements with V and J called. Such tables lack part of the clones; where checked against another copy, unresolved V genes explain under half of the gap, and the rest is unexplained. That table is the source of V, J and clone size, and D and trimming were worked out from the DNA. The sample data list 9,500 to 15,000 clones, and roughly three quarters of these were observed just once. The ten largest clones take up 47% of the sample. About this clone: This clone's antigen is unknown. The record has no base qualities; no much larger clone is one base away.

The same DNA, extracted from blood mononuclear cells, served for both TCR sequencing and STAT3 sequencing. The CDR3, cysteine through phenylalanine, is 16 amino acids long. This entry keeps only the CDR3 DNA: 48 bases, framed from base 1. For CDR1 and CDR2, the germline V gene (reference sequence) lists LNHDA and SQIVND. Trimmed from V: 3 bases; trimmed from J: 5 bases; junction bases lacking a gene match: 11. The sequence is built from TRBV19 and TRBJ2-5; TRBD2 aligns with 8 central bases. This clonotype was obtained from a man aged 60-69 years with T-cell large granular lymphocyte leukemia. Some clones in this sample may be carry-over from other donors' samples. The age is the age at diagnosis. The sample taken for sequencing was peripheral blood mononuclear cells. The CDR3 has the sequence CASSMDWREAGETQYF. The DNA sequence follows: TGTGCCAGTAGTATGGACTGGCGGGAGGCTGGTGAGACCCAGTACTTC.